The entry below gives a single T cell receptor (beta chain) sequence along with its context. This record belongs to a study of blood T cell repertoires in COVID-19. For the study at large: The United States, Italy and Spain supplied acute and convalescent COVID-19 samples. The cDNA or gDNA used as material had been derived from T cells, B-cell-depleted T cells, or PBMCs.

Authors' processing steps: Quantification of nucleated cells was approximated via reference gene primer amplification. Profiled with immunoSEQ multiplex PCR; TCRdb holds only in-frame clones, not every one. The D gene and trimming were derived from the DNA, and the V and J assignments and clone size from that table. In the table there are about 190,000 clones, 87% of which are singletons. The V end lost 4 bases, the J end lost 11 bases, and 14 bases lay between the germline ends. CDR3 length equals 12 residues. This TCR was recovered from a woman younger than 35 who had recovered from COVID-19. Sequenced sample: peripheral blood. The chain recombines TRBV12-3 or TRBV12-4 with TRBJ1-1; no clear D. In DNA form, the CDR3 reads TGTGCCAGCAGTTCGACCGCTCCGAGGGCTTTCTTT. Amino acid sequence: CASSSTAPRAFF.